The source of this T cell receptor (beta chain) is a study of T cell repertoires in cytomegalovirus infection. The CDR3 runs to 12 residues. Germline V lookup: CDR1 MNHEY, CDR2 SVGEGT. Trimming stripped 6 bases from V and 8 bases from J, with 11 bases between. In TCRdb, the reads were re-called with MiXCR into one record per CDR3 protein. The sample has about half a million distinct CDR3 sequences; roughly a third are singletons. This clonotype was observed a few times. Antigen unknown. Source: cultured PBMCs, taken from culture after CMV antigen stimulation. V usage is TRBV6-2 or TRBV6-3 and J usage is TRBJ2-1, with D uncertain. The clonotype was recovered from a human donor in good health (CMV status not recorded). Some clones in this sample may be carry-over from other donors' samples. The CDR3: CASSHTRDEQFF. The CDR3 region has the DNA TGTGCCAGCAGCCATACCCGGGATGAGCAGTTCTTC.